This TCR beta chain originates from a study of glioma-infiltrating T cells after dendritic cell vaccination. Sequencing used immunoSEQ multiplex PCR; TCRdb keeps in-frame clones, though not all of them. The profile covers roughly 100,000 clones, with 81% appearing a single time and more than 10% taken by the ten largest. Fresh-frozen tumor tissue and more than two years of survival data were available for all. The V and J ends lost 6 bases and 14 bases respectively, with 25 bases between them. The CDR3 is made up of 15 amino acids. Germline V CDR1 and CDR2: SNHLY, FYNNEI. This sample comprised blood, obtained before dendritic cell vaccination. The sequence derives from a human donor with glioblastoma. The V and J genes are TRBV2 and TRBJ1-4; TRBD1 is a possible D gene (6 bases). CDR3: CASREEGGALVVLFF. In DNA form, the CDR3 reads TGTGCCAGCAGGGAGGAAGGGGGAGCTCTGGTCGTTCTGTTTTTT.